This is a list of T cell receptor beta chains from one sample in a study of blood T cells in healthy people across ages. Each CDR3 protein gets one entry after TCRdb re-called the 5' RACE reads with MiXCR. The data hold about 1,500,000 distinct CDR3 sequences, with roughly 40% observed a single time. Sequences were obtained from blood. The receptors originated from a woman aged 18-29 years in good health. Each CDR3 is given with its conserved first and last residue. D genes are given only for firm matches. The listing skips clone size in some rows; elsewhere it reads once, few, many or a size class.

>-|TRBJ1-2|-|TRBV29-1
TGCAGCGTTTCCCCCGGGGGCTGGGATGGCTACACCTTC
CSVSPGGWDGYTF
>-|TRBJ1-2|-|TRBV27
TGTGCCAGCAGGCGGGGAGGGTCCTTAGCTAACTATGGCTACACCTTC
CASRRGGSLANYGYTF
>few|TRBJ2-7|-|TRBV14
TGTGCCAGCAGCCAGACAGCCCTCCTAGGGGAGCAGTACTTC
CASSQTALLGEQYF
>few|TRBJ2-2|-|TRBV2
TGTGCCAGCAAAACAGTTAACACCGGGGAGCTGTTTTTT
CASKTVNTGELFF
>-|TRBJ2-3|TRBD2|TRBV11-2
TGTGCCAGCAGCCCAGCGGGGGGGCCGATAGATACGCAGTATTTT
CASSPAGGPIDTQYF
>-|TRBJ2-7|TRBD2|TRBV20-1
TGCAGTGCTAGTCCCTTCGGTAGTAGCGGGAGGCCCTTGGCAAACTACGAGCAGTACTTC
CSASPFGSSGRPLANYEQYF
>-|TRBJ1-2|TRBD1|TRBV6-5
TGTGCCAGCAGTTACTCGCAGGGGGCGCGGGTTGGCTACACCTTC
CASSYSQGARVGYTF
>few|TRBJ1-6|-|TRBV5-1
TGCGCCAGCAGCCCGGTGGAGCTTCGGGATTCACCCCTCCACTTT
CASSPVELRDSPLHF
>-|TRBJ1-2|TRBD1|TRBV7-2
TGTGCCAGCAGCCCTCCGGGACAGCCCCATGGCTACACCTTC
CASSPPGQPHGYTF
>-|TRBJ1-4|-|TRBV4-1
TGCGCCAGCAGCCAAGAGCGGGCTAATGAAAAACTGTTTTTT
CASSQERANEKLFF
>few|TRBJ1-1|TRBD1|TRBV29-1
TGCAGCGTTCATAACCTGGGACAGGGCGCCGGTGAAGCTTTCTTT
CSVHNLGQGAGEAFF
>few|TRBJ1-2|-|TRBV28
TGTGCCAGCAGACTGACAGGAATATATGGCTACACCTTC
CASRLTGIYGYTF
>-|TRBJ2-7|TRBD2|TRBV7-2
TGTGCCAGCAGCTCCGGGACTAGGCCCAGCGAGCAGTACTTC
CASSSGTRPSEQYF
>few|TRBJ1-6|-|TRBV7-2
TGTGCCAGCACCCGGGACCCGAACTCACCCCTCCACTTT
CASTRDPNSPLHF
>-|TRBJ2-7|TRBD2|TRBV20-1
TGCAGTGCAACCGGGACTAGCGTCGGTGACGAGCAGTACTTC
CSATGTSVGDEQYF
>once|TRBJ2-5|-|TRBV28
TGTGCCAGCAGTTCGCCGTGGGGGACTCGGGGTGGGACCCAGTACTTC
CASSSPWGTRGGTQYF
>-|TRBJ1-1|-|TRBV11-1
TGTGCCAGCAGCGGAGACATCGGGGGGACTGAAGCTTTCTTT
CASSGDIGGTEAFF
>once|TRBJ2-1|TRBD2|TRBV5-1
TGCGCCAGCAGCTGGGGGGCTAGCGGGGGGGCCGCTTACAATGAGCAGTTCTTC
CASSWGASGGAAYNEQFF
>-|TRBJ1-5|-|TRBV28
TGTGCCAGCAGCGCGAATCCCCGGGGTAGCAATCAGCCCCAGCATTTT
CASSANPRGSNQPQHF
>few|TRBJ2-4|-|TRBV11-2
TGTGCCAGCAGCTCCCCACAATGGGGCCCCGAACCCAAAAACATTCAGTACTTC
CASSSPQWGPEPKNIQYF
>once|TRBJ2-7|-|TRBV6-1
TGTGCCAGCAGTGGTTCCAGGGACGTCTACGAGCAGTACTTC
CASSGSRDVYEQYF
>many|TRBJ2-7|-|TRBV30
TGTGCCTGGAGTGTAGGGAGCTCCTACGAGCAGTACTTC
CAWSVGSSYEQYF